This T cell receptor beta chain was captured by sequencing in a study of regulatory T cells in long-lasting Graves disease. On the study more broadly: Over 5 years on antithyroid drugs plus positive TSH receptor antibodies marked Graves' disease as persistent.

A remark on this clonotype: Its antigen is not known.

The study, taken as a whole, reports: Only peripheral blood was studied, not thyroid tissue.

The time point here: persistent/refractory GD, antithyroid drugs over 5 years with positive TRAb. PBMC-extracted RNA yielded the TCR library. V lost 1 base and J 4 bases, leaving 11 bases between the germline ends. The germline gives CDR1 MNHEY, CDR2 SVGAGI. CDR3 length: 14 residues. HTBI primers from iRepertoire and Arm-PCR of CDR3 regions yielded the TCR beta libraries. As processed by the authors: Sample data revealed roughly 62 TRBV and 11 to 15 TRBJ segments. Via MiXCR, TCRdb re-called the multiplex PCR reads, giving one row per CDR3 protein. None of the V and J calls come from the authors' own analysis; TCRdb made them. This table has 400,000 to 500,000 distinct CDR3 sequences, 20% to 25% appearing once.

The chain is built from TRBV6-5 and TRBJ2-7; the D gene is possibly TRBD1 (5 bases). The receptor was isolated from a female donor with Graves disease. Specimen: peripheral blood mononuclear cells (PBMCs), collected when the disease was refractory, from a patient treated with antithyroid drugs. The CDR3 protein is CASSYFGAVYEQYF. The CDR3 DNA sequence: TGTGCCAGCAGTTACTTTGGGGCGGTGTACGAGCAGTACTTC.